This T cell receptor beta chain was profiled in a study of a mutant IDH1 vaccine in newly diagnosed glioma. Looking at the study overall: Initiation of the vaccine course occurred 4-6 weeks after radiotherapy alone, or alongside temozolomide cycles.

The time point here: week 5, during vaccination. The investigators gave 300 ug of mutant IDH1 20-mer peptide in each vaccine dose, together with topical imiquimod. A remark on this clone: Its target is not known.

TCRdb keeps only in-frame clones here, not all; method: immunoSEQ multiplex PCR. The repertoire holds about 42,000 clones, with roughly 85% as singletons. The CDR3 extends over 15 amino acids. The V end lost 5 bases, the J end lost 1 base, and 15 bases lay between the germline ends. Germline lookup yields CDR1 SGHTA and CDR2 FQGNSA. This TCR came from a man in his forties or fifties with glioma. This sequence joins TRBV7-2 and TRBJ2-7; a weak D match, TRBD1 (6 bases). Source: PBMCs, taken from a glioma patient whose treatment included an IDH1 peptide vaccine. The chain's CDR3 is CASSPSGTQSYEQYF. Written as DNA, the CDR3 is TGTGCCAGCAGCCCTTCCGGGACACAATCCTACGAGCAGTACTTC.